This T cell receptor (beta chain) comes out of a study of T cell repertoires in ileal Crohn's disease. Study results and caveats: The median delay to postoperative endoscopy was less than eight months. Sorted CD8 T cells held more high-frequency clones than CD4. Clonality above 26.8% at surgery always came with endoscopic recurrence.

Sample time point: neoterminal ileum biopsy at postoperative endoscopy, about 6 months after surgery. Germline CDR1 reads SGDLS; CDR2 reads YYNGEE. The V end lost 5 bases, the J end lost 4 bases, and 25 bases lay between the germline ends. CDR3 length: 17 amino acids. On this clone: Its antigen remains unidentified.

Each sample's TCRB immunosequencing used about 500 nanograms of biopsy DNA. Assay: immunoSEQ multiplex PCR; the TCRdb copy retains only in-frame clones and omits some. The table lists 3,600 or so clones, 81% of them singletons. This TCR was recovered from an adult with Crohn's disease. V is TRBV9 and J is TRBJ2-7; tentative D call: TRBD1 (6 bases). Sequenced sample: ileal tissue. CDR3 residues: CASRGTFRDPLIYEQYF. DNA of the CDR3: TGTGCCAGCAGAGGGACATTCCGGGACCCCTTAATTTACGAGCAGTACTTC.